This record covers a single T cell receptor (beta chain). Germline CDR1 and CDR2: DFQATT and SNEGSKA (reference sequence). The CDR3 spans 15 residues. UMI labels and 5' RACE were used to prepare the TRB cDNA libraries. TCRdb re-called the 5' RACE reads, yielding one record per CDR3 amino acid sequence without DNA. Recorded here are 43,000 or so distinct CDR3 sequences; the top ten clones represent approximately 12%. The sample originates from a study of CXCR3-negative and CXCR3-positive naive CD8 T cells. V usage is TRBV20-1 and J usage is TRBJ1-6. This receptor was taken from a human donor in good health. Some clones in this sample may be carry-over from other donors' samples. What was sequenced was memory CD8+ T cells from blood. The chain's CDR3 is CSARGIEEDNSPLHF.